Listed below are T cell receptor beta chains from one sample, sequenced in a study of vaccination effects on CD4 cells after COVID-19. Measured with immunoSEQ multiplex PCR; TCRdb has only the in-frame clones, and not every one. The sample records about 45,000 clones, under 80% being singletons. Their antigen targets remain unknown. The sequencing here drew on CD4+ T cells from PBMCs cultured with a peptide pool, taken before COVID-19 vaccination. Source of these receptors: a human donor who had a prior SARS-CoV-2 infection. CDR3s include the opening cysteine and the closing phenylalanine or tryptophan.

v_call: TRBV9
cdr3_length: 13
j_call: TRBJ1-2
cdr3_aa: CASSARFNYGYTF

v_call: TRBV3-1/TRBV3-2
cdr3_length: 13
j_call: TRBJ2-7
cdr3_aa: CASSQLTTYEQYF

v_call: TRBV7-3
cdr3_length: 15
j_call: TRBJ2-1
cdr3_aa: CASSPQGTSGFSPFF

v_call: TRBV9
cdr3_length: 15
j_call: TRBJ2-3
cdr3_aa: CASSVVAGGADTQYF

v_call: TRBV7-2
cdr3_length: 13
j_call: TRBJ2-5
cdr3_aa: CASSFALIETQYF

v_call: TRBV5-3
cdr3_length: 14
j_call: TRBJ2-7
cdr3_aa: CARSLWTQGPEQYF

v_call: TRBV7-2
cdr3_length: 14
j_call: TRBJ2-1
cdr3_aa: CASSPRPGDNEQFF

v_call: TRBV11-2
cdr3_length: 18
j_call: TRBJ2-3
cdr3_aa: CASSLDTSGGPNTDTQYF

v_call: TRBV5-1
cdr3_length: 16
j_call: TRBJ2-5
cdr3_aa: CASSPGTGGYQETQYF

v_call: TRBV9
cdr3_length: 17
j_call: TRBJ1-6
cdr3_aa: CASSVSADSSYNSPLHF

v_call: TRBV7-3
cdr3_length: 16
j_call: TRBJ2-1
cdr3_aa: CASSLTGGPSYNEQFF

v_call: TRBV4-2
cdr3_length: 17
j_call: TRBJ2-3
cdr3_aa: CASSQVASGRASDTQYF

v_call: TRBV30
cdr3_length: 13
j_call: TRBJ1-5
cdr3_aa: CAWSETGNQPQHF

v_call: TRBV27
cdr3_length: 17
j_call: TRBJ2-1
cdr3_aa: CASSRVVAGDVVDEQFF

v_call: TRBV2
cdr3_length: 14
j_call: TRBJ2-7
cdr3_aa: CASSEARGSYEQYF

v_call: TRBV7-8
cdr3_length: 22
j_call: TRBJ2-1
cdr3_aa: CASSLGIGVAGGSKGSYNEQFF

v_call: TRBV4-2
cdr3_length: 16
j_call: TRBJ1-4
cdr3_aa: CASSQDQSRPNEKLFF

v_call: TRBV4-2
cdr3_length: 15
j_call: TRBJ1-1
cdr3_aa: CASSRLPTGVHEAFF

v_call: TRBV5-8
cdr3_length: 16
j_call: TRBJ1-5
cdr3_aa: CASSRRTGQSNQPQHF

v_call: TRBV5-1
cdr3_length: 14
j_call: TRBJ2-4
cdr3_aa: CASSLVRLSGIQYF

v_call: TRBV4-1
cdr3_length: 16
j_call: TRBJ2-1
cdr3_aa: CASSQPPGLGYNEQFF

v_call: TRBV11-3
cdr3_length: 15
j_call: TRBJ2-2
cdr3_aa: CASGPGLVETGELFF

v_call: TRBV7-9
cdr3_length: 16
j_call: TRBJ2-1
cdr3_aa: CASSLSLAGSYNEQFF

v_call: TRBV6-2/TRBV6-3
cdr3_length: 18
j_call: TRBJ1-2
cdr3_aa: CASSHSKTRVGRIYGYTF